This T cell receptor beta chain derives from a study of OX40 agonist ivuxolimab in advanced cancers. Study in general: Of mixed ages from roughly 23 to 80 and averaging about 65 years, the group was around 78% male. Study results and caveats: Some of the lowest clonal expansion was seen in partial responders at 0.1-3.0 mg/kg. A proportion of nonresponders additionally exhibited low normalized T-cell clonal expansion. The study found that CD8+ T cells averaged more expanded clones than CD4+.

V gave up 0 bases and J gave up 4 bases; unmatched junction bases: 4. The CDR3 sequence is 16 residues long. CDR1 and CDR2 from the germline V gene are SGHRS and YFSETQ. On this clone: Its target is unknown.

Some clones are missing from TCRdb's copy, which holds only in-frame ones; the method was immunoSEQ multiplex PCR. The sample includes about 64,000 clones, roughly 80% seen only once; the top ten take 1.2%. Sequences were derived from CD4+ or CD8+ T cells sorted from blood, sampled in a trial of the OX40 agonist ivuxolimab. The source of this sequence is an adult with an advanced solid tumor such as melanoma, head and neck, liver or kidney cancer. The chain has TRBV5-1 and TRBJ2-1, with TRBD2 matching 10 bases. CDR3 coding DNA: TGCGCCAGCAGCTTGGGAAGCGGGGGGGTTTACAATGAGCAGTTCTTC. Its translation: CASSLGSGGVYNEQFF.